This entry is about one TCR beta chain. As yet, its antigen is unknown. The sample belongs to a study of beta chain features in type 1 diabetes. Trimming removed 10 bases from V and 0 bases from J; junction bases left unmatched: 9. Germline CDR1 and CDR2: SNHLY and FYNNEI. This CDR3 is 15 amino acids long. Whole-study findings and limits: All four CD4+ subsets from Type 1 diabetes patients carried moderately but significantly shorter TCRB CDR3s.

Via the markers CD45RO/CCR7/CD25/CD127/CD95/CD27, stem cell-like memory, regulatory, central memory and naive CD4+ cells were sorted. Investigators reverse transcribed all isolated RNA, so they sequenced expressed TCRB transcripts. Only in-frame clones appear in the TCRdb table, and some are missing; sequencing was by immunoSEQ multiplex PCR. The sample lists 15,000 to 20,000 clones, less than 60% occurring once. Sequencing used stem cell memory CD4+ T cells from blood. The J gene is TRBJ2-3, the V gene TRBV2, with 8 bases lining up with TRBD2. This TCR was recovered from a woman aged 18-30 years in good health. CDR3 sequence reads: CATGGFSSSTDTQYF. The DNA of the CDR3 is TGTGCCACGGGGGGGTTCTCCTCTAGCACAGATACGCAGTATTTT.